Below, 10 T cell receptor beta chains from the same sample are listed, as sequenced in a study of T cells in tuberculosis. TCRdb's table, derived via immunoSEQ multiplex PCR, lists solely in-frame clones and lacks some. The table shows around 30,000 clones, with nearly 90% occurring only once. The sequenced sample was PBMCs. The receptors originated from a donor under 30 with latent tuberculosis or without tuberculosis infection.

The J gene is TRBJ2-1, the V gene TRBV5-1; 7 nucleotides match TRBD2. This CDR3 has 16 residues. The germline gives CDR1 SGHRS, CDR2 YFSETQ. Trimming removed 0 bases from V and 0 bases from J; junction bases left unmatched: 3. For the CDR3, the DNA is TGCGCCAGCAGCTTGGGGGGCGGGAGCTCCTACAATGAGCAGTTCTTC. It is translated as CASSLGGGSSYNEQFF.

The gene calls are TRBV19 and TRBJ2-7; 7 nucleotides match TRBD1. The CDR3 contains 11 residues. Germline V CDR1 and CDR2: LNHDA, SQIVND (reference sequence). Trimming removed 5 bases from V and 10 bases from J; junction bases left unmatched: 5. The CDR3 bases are TGTGCCAGTAGTCTCGACAGGGACCAGTACTTC. Encoded protein: CASSLDRDQYF.

The V and J genes are TRBV9 and TRBJ2-1, with 10 bases identical to TRBD1. V shed 6 bases, J shed 7 bases, and the junction held 13 bases outside the gene matches. The CDR3 spans 16 residues. Germline V gene sequence: CDR1 SGDLS, CDR2 YYNGEE. In DNA, the CDR3 is TGTGCCAGCACCCCTTTGGAGGGACAGGGGTATAATGAGCAGTTCTTC. The encoded protein is CASTPLEGQGYNEQFF.

V gene TRBV28 combines with J gene TRBJ1-1, with D unclear. Germline V gene lookup returns CDR1 MDHEN and CDR2 SYDVKM. Trimming stripped 10 bases from V and 0 bases from J, with 6 bases between. The CDR3 consists of 11 residues. CDR3 loop: CATMLNTEAFF. CDR3 in DNA: TGTGCCACCATGTTGAACACTGAAGCTTTCTTT.

The gene calls are TRBV9 and TRBJ1-6; tentative D call: TRBD1 (5 bases). The CDR3 extends over 15 amino acids. Germline CDR1 reads SGDLS; CDR2 reads YYNGEE. Trimming stripped 0 bases from V and 7 bases from J, with 11 bases between. CDR3: CASSVAWGLNSPLHF. The CDR3 DNA reads TGTGCCAGCAGCGTAGCATGGGGACTAAATTCACCCCTCCACTTT.

The rearrangement uses TRBV11-2 and TRBJ2-3; 8 nucleotides align to TRBD1. The J segment lost 4 bases and the V segment lost 6 bases, leaving 9 bases of the junction unmatched. The CDR3 sequence is 15 residues long. Germline loops: CDR1 SGHAT, CDR2 FQNNGV. The CDR3 coding sequence is TGTGCCAGCAGACCGAGGGGACAGGCAGCAGATACGCAGTATTTT. This sequence encodes CASRPRGQAADTQYF. Drawing the rest from reference TRBV11-2 and TRBJ2-3, the complete variable domain is EAGVAQSPRYKIIEKRQSVAFWCNPISGHATLYWYQQILGQGPKLLIQFQNNGVVDDSQLPKDRFSAERLKGVDSTLKIQPAKLEDSAVYLCASRPRGQAADTQYFGPGTRLTVL.

This clone was counted a single time. The chain links TRBV7-2 to TRBJ2-5; TRBD2 might be the D (6 bases). The CDR3 has 13 amino acids. The V and J ends lost 1 base and 4 bases respectively, with 7 bases between them. The germline V gene encodes CDR1 SGHTA and CDR2 FQGNSA. The CDR3 sequence is CASSLGRGETQYF. The DNA for the CDR3 is TGTGCCAGCAGCTTAGGGAGGGGAGAGACCCAGTACTTC. Combining the CDR3 with reference TRBV7-2 and TRBJ2-5 gives the whole variable domain GAGVSQSPSNKVTEKGKDVELRCDPISGHTALYWYRQSLGQGLEFLIYFQGNSAPDKSGLPSDRFSAERTGGSVSTLTIQRTQQEDSAVYLCASSLGRGETQYFGPGTRLLVL.

V gene TRBV27 combines with J gene TRBJ2-3; 8 nucleotides line up with TRBD2. Germline loops: CDR1 MNHEY, CDR2 SMNVEV (reference sequence). V dropped 5 bases and J dropped 1; count of bases not matched to a gene: 8. The CDR3 length is 16 residues. The CDR3: CASSTRTSLGTDTQYF. For the CDR3, the DNA is TGTGCCAGCAGTACCCGGACTAGCTTGGGCACAGATACGCAGTATTTT.

The rearrangement links TRBV5-4 to TRBJ2-1; 8 nucleotides line up with TRBD2. The CDR3 loop spans 11 amino acids. The V gene end was trimmed by 7 bases and the J gene end by 12 bases; junction bases not matched to a gene: 6. Germline V gives CDR1 SGHNT, CDR2 YYREEE (reference sequence). As DNA, the CDR3 is TGTGCCAGCCTCGCGGGGGGAATGCAGTTCTTC. Translating gives CASLAGGMQFF.

V and J are TRBV5-1 and TRBJ1-4, with D possibly being TRBD1 (6 bases). The CDR3 is 17 residues long. With 6 bases removed from V and 8 bases from J, the gap between germline ends came to 26 bases. From germline, CDR1 is SGHRS and CDR2 YFSETQ. The CDR3 DNA follows: TGCGCCAGCAAACTTAAGAACCTGACTGGGGGCGCGGAAAAACTGTTTTTT. Its protein product is CASKLKNLTGGAEKLFF.